This T cell receptor (beta chain) emerged from a study of blood T cell repertoires in COVID-19. For the study at large: Acute and convalescent COVID-19 samples came from the United States, Italy and Spain.

This CDR3 comprises 17 residues. J was trimmed by 8 bases and V by 0 bases; bases with no gene match: 15. CDR1 is MNHEY, CDR2 SMNVEV, per germline (reference sequence). In terms of age and location, participants ranged from roughly 18 to 90 years and lived in 24 US areas. Clinical history as reported by participants underpinned cohort assignment. Per the original methods: Counts of nucleated cells, estimated from reference gene primer amplification, were obtained. Sequencing was performed with immunoSEQ multiplex PCR; in TCRdb, only in-frame clones are kept and a portion is missing. The D gene and trimming were derived from the DNA, and the V and J assignments and clone size from that table. This table holds under 250,000 clones, roughly 79% found once.

V is TRBV27 and J is TRBJ1-2; 7 positions match TRBD1. Sequenced: PBMCs or T cells enriched from blood (not recorded which). This receptor was identified in a woman in her forties or fifties with acute COVID-19. This CDR3 reads CASSLSPFWIGGYGYTF. CDR3 in DNA: TGTGCCAGCAGTTTATCCCCATTTTGGATAGGGGGCTACGGCTACACCTTC.